Below, 11 T cell receptor beta chains from the same sample are listed, as sequenced in a study of shared clonotypes between healthy human individuals. TCRdb keeps only in-frame clones here, not all; method: immunoSEQ multiplex PCR. This table holds some 2.3 million clones, over 85% found once. The sequenced material came from naive CD4+ T cells from PBMCs. This sample's subset: CD45RA+ positively selected. These receptors were taken from a young man in good health. Some clones in this sample may be carry-over from other donors' samples.

The V gene is TRBV28, the J gene TRBJ2-7; possible D gene TRBD1, 6 bases. Germline lookup yields CDR1 MDHEN and CDR2 SYDVKM. V lost 5 bases, J lost 4 bases, and 12 bases lay in between. The CDR3 is 13 amino acids. The DNA for the CDR3 is TGTGCCAGCAGTACTTACAGGGTTTACGAGCAGTACTTC. Its protein product is CASSTYRVYEQYF.

The V and J genes are TRBV27 and TRBJ1-2; TRBD1 aligns across 10 bases. Looked up from germline, CDR1 is MNHEY and CDR2 is SMNVEV (reference sequence). Germline trimming cut 3 bases from V and 0 bases from J; bases unmatched to any gene: 10. This CDR3 is built from 18 residues. The CDR3 bases are TGTGCCAGCAGTTTCCATGGGACAGGGGCGGAAGCTAACTATGGCTACACCTTC. The encoded protein is CASSFHGTGAEANYGYTF.

J is TRBJ2-2 and V is TRBV5-1; TRBD1 matches at 7 bases. Germline CDR1 SGHRS, CDR2 YFSETQ. The CDR3 has 12 amino acids. With V trimmed by 2 bases and J by 11 bases, 3 bases remained unmatched. The CDR3 loop is CASSLRGHELFF. The CDR3 DNA is TGCGCCAGCAGCTTAAGGGGGCATGAGCTGTTTTTT. Based on the CDR3 plus reference TRBV5-1 and TRBJ2-2, the full variable domain is KAGVTQTPRYLIKTRGQQVTLSCSPISGHRSVSWYQQTPGQGLQFLFEYFSETQRNKGNFPGRFSGRQFSNSRSEMNVSTLELGDSALYLCASSLRGHELFFGEGSRLTVL.

The chain employs TRBV28 and TRBJ1-1; 7 bases map to TRBD1. The CDR3 contains 11 residues. Germline V CDR1 and CDR2: MDHEN, SYDVKM. V was clipped by 7 bases and J by 8 bases; unmatched bases: 4. CDR3: CASTYRGEAFF. CDR3 in DNA: TGTGCCAGCACATACAGGGGAGAAGCTTTCTTT.

CDR3 coding DNA: TGTGCCAGCAGCTTACAGACAGGGTCGGGCAATCAGCCCCAGCATTTT. This sequence encodes CASSLQTGSGNQPQHF. The V gene is TRBV5-4, the J gene TRBJ1-5; 7 positions agree with TRBD1. This CDR3 comprises 16 residues. Trimming cost V 2 bases and J 2 bases; bases outside gene matches: 7. Per the germline V gene, CDR1 is SGHNT and CDR2 is YYREEE (reference sequence). The entire variable domain, with the rest obtained from reference TRBV5-4 and TRBJ1-5, is as follows: ETGVTQSPTHLIKTRGQQVTLRCSSQSGHNTVSWYQQALGQGPQFIFQYYREEENGRGNFPPRFSGLQFPNYSSELNVNALELDDSALYLCASSLQTGSGNQPQHFGDGTRLSIL.

Only one count was recorded for this clone. The DNA of the CDR3 is TGTGCCAGCAGTGAAGGGATAGCGGGAGTCTTCACAGATACGCAGTATTTT. This sequence encodes CASSEGIAGVFTDTQYF. The chain carries TRBV6-1 and TRBJ2-3; 9 bases align to TRBD2. Germline CDR1 and CDR2: MNHNS and SASEGT. J was trimmed by 2 bases and V by 1 base; bases with no gene match: 7. The CDR3 loop spans 17 amino acids.

For the CDR3, the DNA is TGTGCCAGCAGTCGTTCTTCGGGGGACGAGCAGTACTTC. Translated, it gives CASSRSSGDEQYF. V usage is TRBV28 and J usage is TRBJ2-7; D is perhaps TRBD2 (6 bases). CDR3 length: 13 residues. Per the germline V gene, CDR1 is MDHEN and CDR2 is SYDVKM. Between the trimmed V and J ends, which lost 5 bases and 5 bases, there was a span of 13 bases.

The chain has TRBV5-1 and TRBJ2-2; D possibly corresponds to TRBD1 (5 bases). The V gene lost 4 bases and the J gene lost 8 bases, with 12 bases spanning the gap. This CDR3 comprises 13 residues. Per germline, CDR1 SGHRS and CDR2 YFSETQ. CDR3 region: CASSQQGQGELFF. CDR3 DNA sequence: TGCGCCAGCAGCCAGCAGGGCCAGGGGGAGCTGTTTTTT.

CDR3 sequence (DNA): TGTGCCAGCAGCCCACCGGGACTAGCGGCTAATGAGCAGTTCTTC. Its protein product is CASSPPGLAANEQFF. This chain uses TRBV7-2 with TRBJ2-1, with TRBD2 identical over 11 bases. Germline V gene data show CDR1 as SGHTA and CDR2 as FQGNSA. The CDR3 is made up of 15 amino acids. Losses at the gene ends were 5 bases for V and 7 bases for J; bases not matched to a gene: 7.

The rearrangement joins TRBV28 to TRBJ2-7, with D unresolved. From germline, CDR1 is MDHEN and CDR2 SYDVKM. The ends were cut back, 5 bases at V and 12 bases at J, with 14 bases in the middle. The CDR3 contains 11 residues. The CDR3 loop reads CASSILNLRYF. CDR3 sequence (DNA): TGTGCCAGCAGTATTTTAAACCTCCGGTACTTC.

The CDR3 DNA is TGTGCCAGCAGTTACTCAAGATACTCAGCCAAAAACATTCAGTACTTC. This sequence encodes CASSYSRYSAKNIQYF. The chain employs TRBV6-5 and TRBJ2-4; D is unclear. CDR3 length: 16 amino acids. V gave up 0 bases and J gave up 0 bases, with 9 bases separating them. From germline, CDR1 is MNHEY and CDR2 SVGAGI.